This TCR beta chain derives from a study of OX40 agonist ivuxolimab in advanced cancers. Study-level information: An anti-OX40 (CD134) antibody with agonistic activity, ivuxolimab, was administered to patients. Study findings and constraints: Mean expanded clone counts were higher in CD8+ than CD4+ T cells. At doses 0.1 to 3.0 mg/kg, CD4+ and CD8+ clones expanded.

Any history of autoimmune disease or systemic immunosuppression disqualified patients. Of note for this clone: Its antigen is as yet unknown.

TCRdb's copy holds only in-frame clones and misses some; the assay was immunoSEQ multiplex PCR. The sample includes approximately 59,000 clones, approximately 87% of them seen just once. Trimming left V 6 bases short and J 8 bases short, with 17 bases between. The CDR3 has 14 residues. Germline V CDR1 and CDR2: SGDLS, YYNGEE. The sequence was collected from an adult with an advanced solid tumor such as melanoma, head and neck, liver or kidney cancer. V is TRBV9 and J is TRBJ1-4; D uncertain. The specimen comprised CD4+ or CD8+ T cells sorted from blood, sampled in a trial of the OX40 agonist ivuxolimab. In nucleotides, the CDR3 is TGTGCCAGCAACGAAGGCCCCGGAGGGGAAAAACTGTTTTTT. It specifies CASNEGPGGEKLFF.